Listed here is a single T cell receptor (beta chain). After removal of 2 bases from V and 7 bases from J, the junction contained 7 bases not matched to a gene. The CDR3 covers 15 residues. From germline, CDR1 is MNHNS and CDR2 SASEGT. This sample was included in a study of technical replicates of blood from a handful of donors. Method: immunoSEQ multiplex PCR; TCRdb's copy keeps in-frame clones and lacks some. The table records roughly 85,000 clones, over 85% of them present only once. The sample taken for sequencing was T cells isolated from PBMCs. The chain combines TRBV6-1 with TRBJ1-5, with 8 bases that match TRBD1. The origin of this receptor is a human donor in good health. The CDR3 region is CASSEPGQGGQPQHF. The CDR3 DNA follows: TGTGCCAGCAGTGAACCCGGACAGGGTGGACAGCCCCAGCATTTT.